This TCR beta chain was obtained from a study of beta chain features in type 1 diabetes. What was sequenced were expressed TCRB transcripts, since all of the isolated RNA had been reverse transcribed. Profiling relied on immunoSEQ multiplex PCR, and the TCRdb table lists in-frame clones only, not all of them. This sample has 350,000 or so clones; roughly a fifth occur once, and the top ten carry 0.044%. Naive, central memory, regulatory and stem cell-like memory cells within the CD4+ compartment were sorted using CD45RO/CCR7/CD25/CD127/CD95/CD27. CDR3 length: 14 amino acids. In germline, CDR1 is SGHVS, CDR2 FQNEAQ. The V gene lost 9 bases and the J gene lost 0 bases, with 12 bases spanning the gap.

The V call is TRBV7-8, the J call TRBJ2-1; D is perhaps TRBD1 (5 bases). The material sequenced was naive CD4+ T cells from blood. This TCR was sampled from a woman aged 18-29 years in good health. The CDR3 sequence is CASARQSSYNEQFF. The CDR3 DNA reads TGTGCCAGTGCCCGACAGAGCTCCTACAATGAGCAGTTCTTC.